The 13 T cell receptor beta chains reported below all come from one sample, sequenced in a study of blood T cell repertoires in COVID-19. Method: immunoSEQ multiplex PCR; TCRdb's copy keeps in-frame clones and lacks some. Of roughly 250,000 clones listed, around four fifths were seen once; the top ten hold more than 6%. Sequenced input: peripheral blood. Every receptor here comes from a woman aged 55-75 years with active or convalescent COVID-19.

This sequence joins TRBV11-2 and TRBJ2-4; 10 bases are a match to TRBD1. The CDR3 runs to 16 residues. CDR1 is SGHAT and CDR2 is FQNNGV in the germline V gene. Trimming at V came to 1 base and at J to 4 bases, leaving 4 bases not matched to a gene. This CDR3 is CASSLVGGQGKNIQYF. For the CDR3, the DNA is TGTGCCAGCAGCTTAGTAGGGGGACAGGGGAAAAACATTCAGTACTTC.

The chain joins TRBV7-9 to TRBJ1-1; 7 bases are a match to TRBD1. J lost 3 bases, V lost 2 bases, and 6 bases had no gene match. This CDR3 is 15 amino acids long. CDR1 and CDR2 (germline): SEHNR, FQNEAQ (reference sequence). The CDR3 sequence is CASSLKGARYTEAFF. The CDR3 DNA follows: TGTGCCAGCAGCTTAAAGGGGGCGCGTTACACTGAAGCTTTCTTT.

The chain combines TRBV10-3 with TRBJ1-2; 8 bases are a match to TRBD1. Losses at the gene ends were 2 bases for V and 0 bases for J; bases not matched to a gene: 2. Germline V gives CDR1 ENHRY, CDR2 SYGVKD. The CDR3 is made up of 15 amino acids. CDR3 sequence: CAISEGQGSNYGYTF. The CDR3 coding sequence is TGTGCCATCAGTGAGGGACAGGGATCTAACTATGGCTACACCTTC.

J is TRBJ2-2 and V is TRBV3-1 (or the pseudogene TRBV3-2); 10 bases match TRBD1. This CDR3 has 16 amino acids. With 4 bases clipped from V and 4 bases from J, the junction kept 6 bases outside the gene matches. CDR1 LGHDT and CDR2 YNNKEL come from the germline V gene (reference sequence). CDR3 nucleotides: TGTGCCAGCAGCCCTCGACAGGGGGCGGGCACCGGGGAGCTGTTTTTT. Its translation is CASSPRQGAGTGELFF.

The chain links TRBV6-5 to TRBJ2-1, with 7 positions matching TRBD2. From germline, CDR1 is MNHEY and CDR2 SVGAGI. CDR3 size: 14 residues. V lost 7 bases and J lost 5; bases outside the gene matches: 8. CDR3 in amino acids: CASISPSGHNEQFF. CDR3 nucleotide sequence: TGTGCCAGCATCTCCCCTAGCGGTCACAATGAGCAGTTCTTC.

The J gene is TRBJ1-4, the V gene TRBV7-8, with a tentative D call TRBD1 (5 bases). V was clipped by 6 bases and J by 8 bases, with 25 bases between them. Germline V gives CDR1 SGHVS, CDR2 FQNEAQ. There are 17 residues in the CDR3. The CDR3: CASSWARMRGSGEKLFF. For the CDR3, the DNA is TGTGCCAGCAGTTGGGCCCGGATGCGGGGCAGCGGGGAAAAACTGTTTTTT.

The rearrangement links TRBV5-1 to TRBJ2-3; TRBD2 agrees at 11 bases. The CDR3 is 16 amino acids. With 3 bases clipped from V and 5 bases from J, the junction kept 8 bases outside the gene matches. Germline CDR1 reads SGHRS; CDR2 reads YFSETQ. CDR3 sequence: CASSSLAGGTEDTQYF. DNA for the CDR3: TGCGCCAGCAGCTCCCTAGCGGGGGGAACGGAAGATACGCAGTATTTT. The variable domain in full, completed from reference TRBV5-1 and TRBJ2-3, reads KAGVTQTPRYLIKTRGQQVTLSCSPISGHRSVSWYQQTPGQGLQFLFEYFSETQRNKGNFPGRFSGRQFSNSRSEMNVSTLELGDSALYLCASSSLAGGTEDTQYFGPGTRLTVL.

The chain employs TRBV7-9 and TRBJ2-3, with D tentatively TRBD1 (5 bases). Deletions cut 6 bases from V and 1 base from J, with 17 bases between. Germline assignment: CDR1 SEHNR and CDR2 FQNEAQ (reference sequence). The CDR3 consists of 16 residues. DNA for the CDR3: TGTGCCAGCAGTGGGAAGGGGCAAGAGGGCACAGATACGCAGTATTTT. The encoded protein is CASSGKGQEGTDTQYF.

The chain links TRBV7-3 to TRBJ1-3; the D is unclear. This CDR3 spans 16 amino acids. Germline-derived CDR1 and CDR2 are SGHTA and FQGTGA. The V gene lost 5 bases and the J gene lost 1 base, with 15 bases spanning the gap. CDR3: CASSRAGGRSGNTIYF. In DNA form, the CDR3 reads TGTGCCAGCAGCCGAGCGGGAGGGCGGTCTGGAAACACCATATATTTT.

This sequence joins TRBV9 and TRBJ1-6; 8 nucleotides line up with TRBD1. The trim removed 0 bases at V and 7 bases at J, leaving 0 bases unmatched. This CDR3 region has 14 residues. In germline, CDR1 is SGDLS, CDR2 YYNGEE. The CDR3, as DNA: TGTGCCAGCAGCGTAGGACAGGGGAATTCACCCCTCCACTTT. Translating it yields CASSVGQGNSPLHF.

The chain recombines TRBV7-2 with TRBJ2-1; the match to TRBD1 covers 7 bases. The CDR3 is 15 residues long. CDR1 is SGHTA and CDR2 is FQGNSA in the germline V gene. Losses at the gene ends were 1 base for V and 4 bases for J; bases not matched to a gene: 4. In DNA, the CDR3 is TGTGCCAGCAGCTTAGAGGGGGCCCCTTACAATGAGCAGTTCTTC. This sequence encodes CASSLEGAPYNEQFF.

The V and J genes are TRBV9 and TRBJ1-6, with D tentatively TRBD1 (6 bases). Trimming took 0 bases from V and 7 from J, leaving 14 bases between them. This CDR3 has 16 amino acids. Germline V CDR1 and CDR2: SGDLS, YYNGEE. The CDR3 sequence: CASSVDVRGENSPLHF. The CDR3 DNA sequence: TGTGCCAGCAGCGTAGACGTCAGGGGCGAGAATTCACCCCTCCACTTT.

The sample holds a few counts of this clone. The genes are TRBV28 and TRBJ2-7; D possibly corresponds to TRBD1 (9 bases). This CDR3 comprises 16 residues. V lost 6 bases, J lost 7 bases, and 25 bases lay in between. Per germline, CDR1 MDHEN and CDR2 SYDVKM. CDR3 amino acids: CASSQPGQGSGGEQYV. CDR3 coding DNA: TGTGCCAGCAGCCAGCCGGGACAGGGATCGGGGGGGGAGCAGTACGTC.